The present TCR beta chain was sequenced within a study of blood T cell repertoires in COVID-19. Study as a whole: Acute and convalescent COVID-19 samples came from the United States, Italy and Spain. T cells, B-cell-depleted T cells, or PBMCs supplied cDNA or gDNA.

Those enrolled in Seattle joined during active infection and were followed longitudinally afterward. Per the authors' pipeline: How many nucleated cells were present was estimated from reference gene primer amplification. Profiling relied on immunoSEQ multiplex PCR, and the TCRdb table lists in-frame clones only, not all of them. Clone size and the V and J calls come from that table; the DNA yielded D and trimming. The table shows tens of thousands of clones, with 70% to 90% occurring only once. The CDR3 totals 15 residues. V lost 1 base and J lost 10; bases outside the gene matches: 6. Looked up from germline, CDR1 is MNHEY and CDR2 is SVGAGI.

This TCR was recovered from a man aged 60 to 69 with COVID-19, enrolled during active disease. The gene calls are TRBV6-5 and TRBJ1-6, with TRBD1 matching over 8 bases. Sequences were obtained from peripheral blood. The CDR3 coding sequence is TGTGCCAGCAGTTACTTTGACAGGGGAGGATCACCCCTCCACTTT. Its protein is CASSYFDRGGSPLHF.